The text below deals with one TCR beta chain. This sample is part of a study of T-cell memory formation after mild COVID-19. Overall study: Largely, the TCR clusters proved donor specific.

Germline V gene sequence: CDR1 PRHDT, CDR2 FYEKMQ (reference sequence). The V end lost 8 bases, the J end lost 2 bases, and 12 bases lay between the germline ends. The length of the CDR3 is 13 residues. From the 5' RACE reads, TCRdb called clonotypes with MiXCR, one entry per CDR3 protein. In the table there are 450,000 or so distinct CDR3 sequences, about 23% of which are singletons. V gene TRBV13 combines with J gene TRBJ2-5; D is perhaps TRBD1 or TRBD2 (6 bases each). Sequenced: PBMCs or a T cell subset sorted from them (not recorded which). The sequence came from an adult woman who had mild COVID-19 (a few samples of this study predate the infection). Cell type and time point are not known. In DNA, the CDR3 is TGTGCCAGCCTGGGGGCGGGACAAGAGACCCAGTACTTC. The encoded protein is CASLGAGQETQYF.